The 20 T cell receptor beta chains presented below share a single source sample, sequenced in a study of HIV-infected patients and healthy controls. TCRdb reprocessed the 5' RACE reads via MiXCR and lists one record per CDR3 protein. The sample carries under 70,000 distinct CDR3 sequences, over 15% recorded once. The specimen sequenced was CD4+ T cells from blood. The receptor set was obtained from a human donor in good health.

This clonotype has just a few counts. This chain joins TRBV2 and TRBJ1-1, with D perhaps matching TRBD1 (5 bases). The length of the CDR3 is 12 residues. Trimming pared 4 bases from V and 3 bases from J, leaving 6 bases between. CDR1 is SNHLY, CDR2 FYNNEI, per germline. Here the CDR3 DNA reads TGTGCCAGCAGTGCGGGGGACACTGAAGCTTTCTTT. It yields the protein CASSAGDTEAFF.

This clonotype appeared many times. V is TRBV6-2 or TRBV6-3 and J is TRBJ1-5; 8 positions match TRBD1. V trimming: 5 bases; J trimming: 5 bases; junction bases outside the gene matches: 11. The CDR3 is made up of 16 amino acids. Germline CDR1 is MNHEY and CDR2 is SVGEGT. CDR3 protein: CASSDYPGTGYQPQHF. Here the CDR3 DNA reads TGTGCCAGCAGTGACTACCCCGGGACAGGTTATCAGCCCCAGCATTTT.

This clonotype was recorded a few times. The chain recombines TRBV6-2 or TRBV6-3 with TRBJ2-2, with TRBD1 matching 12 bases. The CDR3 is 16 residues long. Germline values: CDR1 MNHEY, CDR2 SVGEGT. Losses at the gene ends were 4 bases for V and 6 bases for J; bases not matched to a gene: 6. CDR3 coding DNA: TGTGCCAGCAGTTCCCCGGGACAGGGGGCACCCGGGGAGCTGTTTTTT. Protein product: CASSSPGQGAPGELFF.

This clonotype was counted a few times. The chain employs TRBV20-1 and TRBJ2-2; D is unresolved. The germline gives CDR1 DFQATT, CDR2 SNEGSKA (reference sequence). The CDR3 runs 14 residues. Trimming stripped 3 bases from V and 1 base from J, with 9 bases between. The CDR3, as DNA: TGCAGTGCTAGGCCGGGCCTGAACACCGGGGAGCTGTTTTTT. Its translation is CSARPGLNTGELFF.

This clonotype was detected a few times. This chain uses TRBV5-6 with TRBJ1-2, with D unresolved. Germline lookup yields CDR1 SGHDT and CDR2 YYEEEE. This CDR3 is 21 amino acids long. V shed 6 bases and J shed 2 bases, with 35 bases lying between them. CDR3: CASTQSEPKKDLLIINYGYTF. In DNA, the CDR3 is TGTGCCAGCACGCAGTCGGAACCTAAGAAAGACCTGCTTATTATCAACTATGGCTACACCTTC.

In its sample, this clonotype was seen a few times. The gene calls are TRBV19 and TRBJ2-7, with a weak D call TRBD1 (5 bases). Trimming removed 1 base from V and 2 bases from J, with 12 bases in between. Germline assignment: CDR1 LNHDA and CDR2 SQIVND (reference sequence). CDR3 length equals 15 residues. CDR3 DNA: TGTGCCAGTAGTATAGGTGCCAGGGTAGCCTACGAGCAGTACTTC. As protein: CASSIGARVAYEQYF.

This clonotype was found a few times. Here the CDR3 reads CASSRKREVSWDNQPQHF. DNA for the CDR3: TGTGCCAGCAGCCGAAAGAGGGAGGTTTCGTGGGACAATCAGCCCCAGCATTTT. This rearrangement joins TRBV5-6 to TRBJ1-5; no reliable D call. This CDR3 spans 18 amino acids. Trimming removed 4 bases at V and 3 bases at J, with 23 bases between. The V gene's germline CDR1 is SGHDT and CDR2 YYEEEE.

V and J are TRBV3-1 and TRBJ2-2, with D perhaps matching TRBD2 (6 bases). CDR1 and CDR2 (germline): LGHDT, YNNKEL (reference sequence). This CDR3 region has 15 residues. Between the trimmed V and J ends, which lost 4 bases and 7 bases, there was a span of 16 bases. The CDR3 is CASSRHDRRGGELFF. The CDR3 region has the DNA TGTGCCAGCAGCCGTCACGATCGGCGGGGCGGGGAGCTGTTTTTT.

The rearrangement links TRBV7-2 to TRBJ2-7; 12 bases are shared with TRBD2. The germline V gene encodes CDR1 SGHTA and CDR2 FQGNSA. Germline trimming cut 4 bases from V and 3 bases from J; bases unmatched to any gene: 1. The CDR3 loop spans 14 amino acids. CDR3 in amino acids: CASSSSGGDYEQYF. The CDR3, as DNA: TGTGCCAGCAGCTCTAGCGGGGGGGACTACGAGCAGTACTTC.

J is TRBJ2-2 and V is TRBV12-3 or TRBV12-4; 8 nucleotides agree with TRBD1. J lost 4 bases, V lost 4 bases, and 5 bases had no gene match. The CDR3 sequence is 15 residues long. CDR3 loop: CASSSSQGATGELFF. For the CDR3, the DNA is TGTGCCAGCAGTTCTAGTCAGGGGGCCACCGGGGAGCTGTTTTTT.

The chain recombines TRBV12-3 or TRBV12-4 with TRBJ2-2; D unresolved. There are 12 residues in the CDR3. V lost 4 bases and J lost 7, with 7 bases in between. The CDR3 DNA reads TGTGCCAGCAGTTCCCCGGTCGGGGAGCTGTTTTTT. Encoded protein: CASSSPVGELFF.

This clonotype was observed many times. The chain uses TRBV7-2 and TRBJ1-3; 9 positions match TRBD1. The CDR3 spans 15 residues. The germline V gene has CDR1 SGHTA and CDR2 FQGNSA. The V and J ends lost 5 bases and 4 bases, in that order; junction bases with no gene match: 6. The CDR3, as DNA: TGTGCCAGCAGCCGTGGGACAGGGATCGGAAACACCATATATTTT. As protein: CASSRGTGIGNTIYF.

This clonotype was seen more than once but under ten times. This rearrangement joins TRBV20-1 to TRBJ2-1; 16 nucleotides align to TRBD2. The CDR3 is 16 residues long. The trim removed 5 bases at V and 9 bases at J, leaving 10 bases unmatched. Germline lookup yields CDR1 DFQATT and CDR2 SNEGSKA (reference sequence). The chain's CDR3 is CSAPDGTSGGAGEQFF. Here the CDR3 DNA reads TGCAGTGCTCCCGACGGGACTAGCGGGGGGGCCGGTGAGCAGTTCTTC.

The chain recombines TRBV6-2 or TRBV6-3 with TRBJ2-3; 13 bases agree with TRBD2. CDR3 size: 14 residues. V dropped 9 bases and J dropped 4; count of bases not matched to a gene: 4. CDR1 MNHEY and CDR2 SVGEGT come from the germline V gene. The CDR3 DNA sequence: TGTGCCAGTATGACTAGCGGGGGGCCAGATACGCAGTATTTT. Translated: CASMTSGGPDTQYF.

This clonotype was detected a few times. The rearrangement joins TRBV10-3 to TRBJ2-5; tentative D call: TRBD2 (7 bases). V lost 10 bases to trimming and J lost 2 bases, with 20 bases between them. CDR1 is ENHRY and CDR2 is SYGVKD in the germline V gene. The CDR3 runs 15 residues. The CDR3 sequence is CATVGRSGTQETQYF. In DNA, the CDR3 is TGTGCCACTGTAGGCAGAAGCGGGACACAAGAGACCCAGTACTTC.

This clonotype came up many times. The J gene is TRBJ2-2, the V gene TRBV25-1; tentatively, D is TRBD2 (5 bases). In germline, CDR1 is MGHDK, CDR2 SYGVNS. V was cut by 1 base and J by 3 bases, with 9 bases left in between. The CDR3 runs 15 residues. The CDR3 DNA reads TGTGCCAGCAGTGAATCCGGAGCGGACACCGGGGAGCTGTTTTTT. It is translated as CASSESGADTGELFF.

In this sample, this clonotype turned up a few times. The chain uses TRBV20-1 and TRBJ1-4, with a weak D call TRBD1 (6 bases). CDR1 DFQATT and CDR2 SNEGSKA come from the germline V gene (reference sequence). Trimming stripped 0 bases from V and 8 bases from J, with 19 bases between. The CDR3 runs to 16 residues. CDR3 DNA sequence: TGCAGTGCTAGAGATAGTGGTAACAGGAGGGGGGAAAAACTGTTTTTT. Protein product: CSARDSGNRRGEKLFF.

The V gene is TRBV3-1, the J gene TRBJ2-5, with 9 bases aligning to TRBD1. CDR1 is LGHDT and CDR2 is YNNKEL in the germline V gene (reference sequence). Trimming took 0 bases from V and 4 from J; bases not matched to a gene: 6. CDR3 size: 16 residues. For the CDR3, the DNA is TGTGCCAGCAGCCAAGAAGTACAGGGGGCAGGAGAGACCCAGTACTTC. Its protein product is CASSQEVQGAGETQYF.

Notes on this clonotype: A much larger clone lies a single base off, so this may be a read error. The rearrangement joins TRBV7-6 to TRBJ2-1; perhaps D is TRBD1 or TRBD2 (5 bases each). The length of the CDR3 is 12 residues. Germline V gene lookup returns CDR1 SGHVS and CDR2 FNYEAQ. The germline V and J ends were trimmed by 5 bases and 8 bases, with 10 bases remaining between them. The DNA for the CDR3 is TGTGCCAGCAGCCAAGGGGACGATGAGCAGTTCTTC. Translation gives CASSQGDDEQFF. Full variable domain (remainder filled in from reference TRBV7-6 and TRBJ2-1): GAGVSQSPRYKVTKRGQDVALRCDPISGHVSLYWYRQALGQGPEFLTYFNYEAQQDKSGLPNDRFSAERPEGSISTLTIQRTEQRDSAMYRCASSQGDDEQFFGPGTRLTVL.

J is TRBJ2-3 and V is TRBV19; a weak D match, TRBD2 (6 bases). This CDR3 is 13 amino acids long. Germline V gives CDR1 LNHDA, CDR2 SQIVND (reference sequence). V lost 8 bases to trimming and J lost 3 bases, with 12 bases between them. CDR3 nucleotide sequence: TGTGCCAGTGCTATAGGAGGGACAGATACGCAGTATTTT. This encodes CASAIGGTDTQYF.